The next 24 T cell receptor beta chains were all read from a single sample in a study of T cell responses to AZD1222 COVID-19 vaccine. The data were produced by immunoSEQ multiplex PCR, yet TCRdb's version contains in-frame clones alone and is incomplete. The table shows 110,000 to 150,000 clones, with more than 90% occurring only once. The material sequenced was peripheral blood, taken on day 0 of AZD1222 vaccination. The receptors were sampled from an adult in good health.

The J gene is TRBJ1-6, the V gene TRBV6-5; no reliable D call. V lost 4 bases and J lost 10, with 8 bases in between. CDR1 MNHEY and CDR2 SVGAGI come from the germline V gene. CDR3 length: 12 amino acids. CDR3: CASSLGRSPLHF. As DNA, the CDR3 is TGTGCCAGCAGTTTGGGGAGATCACCCCTCCACTTT.

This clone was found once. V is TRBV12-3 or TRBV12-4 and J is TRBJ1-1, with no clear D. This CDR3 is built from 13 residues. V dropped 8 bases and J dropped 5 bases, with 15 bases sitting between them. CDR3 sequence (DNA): TGTGCCAGCCTAAGACAAATCGGGACTGAAGCTTTCTTT. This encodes CASLRQIGTEAFF.

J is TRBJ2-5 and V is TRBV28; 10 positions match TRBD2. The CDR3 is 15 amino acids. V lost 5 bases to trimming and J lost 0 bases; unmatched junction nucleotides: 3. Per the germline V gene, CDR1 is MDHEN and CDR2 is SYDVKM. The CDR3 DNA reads TGTGCCAGCAGTACGGGACTAGCGAACCAAGAGACCCAGTACTTC. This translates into CASSTGLANQETQYF.

The CDR3 sequence: CASRYSYGTAGQPQHF. The DNA for the CDR3 is TGTGCCAGCCGTTACAGTTACGGGACAGCAGGACAGCCCCAGCATTTT. The V call is TRBV27, the J call TRBJ1-5; the match to TRBD1 covers 7 bases. Germline CDR1 and CDR2: MNHEY and SMNVEV (reference sequence). The CDR3 covers 16 residues. Trimming at V came to 8 bases and at J to 7 bases, leaving 17 bases not matched to a gene.

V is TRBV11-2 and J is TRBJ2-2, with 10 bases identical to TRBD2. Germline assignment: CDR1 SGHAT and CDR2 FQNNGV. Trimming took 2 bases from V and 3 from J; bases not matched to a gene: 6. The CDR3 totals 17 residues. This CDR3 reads CASSLRIAGGHTGELFF. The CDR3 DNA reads TGTGCCAGCAGCTTAAGGATAGCGGGAGGACACACCGGGGAGCTGTTTTTT.

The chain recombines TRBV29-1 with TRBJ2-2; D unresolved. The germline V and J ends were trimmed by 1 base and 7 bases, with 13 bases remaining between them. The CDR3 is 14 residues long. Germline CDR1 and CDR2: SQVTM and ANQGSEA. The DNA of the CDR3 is TGCAGCGTTGAAGGGCCACTTCGATACGGGGAGCTGTTTTTT. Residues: CSVEGPLRYGELFF.

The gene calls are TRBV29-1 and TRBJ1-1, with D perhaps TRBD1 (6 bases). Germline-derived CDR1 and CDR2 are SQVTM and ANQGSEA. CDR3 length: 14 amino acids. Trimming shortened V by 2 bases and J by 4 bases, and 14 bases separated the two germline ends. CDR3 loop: CSVETKGVGTEAFF. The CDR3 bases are TGCAGCGTTGAAACGAAGGGGGTAGGCACTGAAGCTTTCTTT.

The CDR3 bases are TGTGCCAGCAGCCTCAAAAGACAGCTAGCCAAAAACATTCAGTACTTC. This sequence encodes CASSLKRQLAKNIQYF. The chain couples TRBV5-6 to TRBJ2-4; D is possibly TRBD1 (5 bases). This CDR3 has 16 amino acids. Germline V CDR1 and CDR2: SGHDT, YYEEEE. V was pared by 4 bases and J by 0 bases, with 14 bases between.

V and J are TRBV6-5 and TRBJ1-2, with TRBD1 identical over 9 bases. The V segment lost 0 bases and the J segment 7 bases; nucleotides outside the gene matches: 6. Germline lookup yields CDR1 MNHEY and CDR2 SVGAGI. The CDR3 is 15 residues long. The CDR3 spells CASSYSPSGQGGYTF. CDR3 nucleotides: TGTGCCAGCAGTTACTCCCCCTCGGGACAGGGTGGCTACACCTTC.

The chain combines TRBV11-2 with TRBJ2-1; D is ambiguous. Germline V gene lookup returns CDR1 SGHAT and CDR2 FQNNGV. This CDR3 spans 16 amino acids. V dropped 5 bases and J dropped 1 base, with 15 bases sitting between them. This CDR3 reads CASSPQRRKSYNEQFF. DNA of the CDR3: TGTGCCAGCAGCCCTCAACGGCGTAAATCCTACAATGAGCAGTTCTTC.

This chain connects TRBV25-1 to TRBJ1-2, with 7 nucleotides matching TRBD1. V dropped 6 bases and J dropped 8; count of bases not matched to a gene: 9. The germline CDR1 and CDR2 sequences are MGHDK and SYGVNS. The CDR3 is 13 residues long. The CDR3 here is CASSPGQSRGYTF. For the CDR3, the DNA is TGTGCCAGCAGCCCGGGACAGAGTAGAGGCTACACCTTC.

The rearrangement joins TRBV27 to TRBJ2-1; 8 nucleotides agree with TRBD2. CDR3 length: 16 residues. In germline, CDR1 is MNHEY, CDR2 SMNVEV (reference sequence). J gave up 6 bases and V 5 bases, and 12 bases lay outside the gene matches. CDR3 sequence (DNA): TGTGCCAGCAGTCCAATGCCGGGGACTAGAAGCAATGAGCAGTTCTTC. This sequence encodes CASSPMPGTRSNEQFF.

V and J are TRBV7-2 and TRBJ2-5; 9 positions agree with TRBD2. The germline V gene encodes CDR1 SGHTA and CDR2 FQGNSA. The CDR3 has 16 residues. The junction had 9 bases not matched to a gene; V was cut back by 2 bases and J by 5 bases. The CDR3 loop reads CASSLPRTSEPETQYF. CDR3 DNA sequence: TGTGCCAGCAGCTTACCTAGGACTAGCGAACCCGAGACCCAGTACTTC. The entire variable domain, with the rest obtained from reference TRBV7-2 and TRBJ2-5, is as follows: GAGVSQSPSNKVTEKGKDVELRCDPISGHTALYWYRQSLGQGLEFLIYFQGNSAPDKSGLPSDRFSAERTGGSVSTLTIQRTQQEDSAVYLCASSLPRTSEPETQYFGPGTRLLVL.

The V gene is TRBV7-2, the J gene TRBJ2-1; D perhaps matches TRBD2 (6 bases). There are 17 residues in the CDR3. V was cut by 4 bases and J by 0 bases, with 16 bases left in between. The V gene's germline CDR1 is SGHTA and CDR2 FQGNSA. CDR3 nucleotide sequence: TGTGCCAGCAGCTCCCCTCGGGGGTATTCCTCCTACAATGAGCAGTTCTTC. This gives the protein CASSSPRGYSSYNEQFF.

CDR3 nucleotides: TGTGCCAGCAGTCTAAAGGGACAGATTTTTTCGCACACCGGGGAGCTGTTTTTT. It yields the protein CASSLKGQIFSHTGELFF. V and J are TRBV27 and TRBJ2-2; TRBD1 aligns across 7 bases. Trimming at V came to 5 bases and at J to 3 bases, leaving 15 bases not matched to a gene. The CDR3 totals 18 residues. Per the germline V gene, CDR1 is MNHEY and CDR2 is SMNVEV (reference sequence).

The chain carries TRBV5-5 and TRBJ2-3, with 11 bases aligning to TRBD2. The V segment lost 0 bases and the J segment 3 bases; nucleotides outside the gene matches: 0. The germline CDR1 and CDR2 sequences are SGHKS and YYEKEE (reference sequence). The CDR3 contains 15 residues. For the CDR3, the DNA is TGTGCCAGCAGCTTGGCTAGCGGGAGGACAGATACGCAGTATTTT. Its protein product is CASSLASGRTDTQYF.

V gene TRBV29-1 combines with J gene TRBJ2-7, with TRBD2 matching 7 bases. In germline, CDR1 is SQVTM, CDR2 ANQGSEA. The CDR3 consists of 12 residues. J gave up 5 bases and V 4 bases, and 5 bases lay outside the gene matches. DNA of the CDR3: TGCAGCGTTGGGGGGGGTCGGCACGAGCAGTACTTC. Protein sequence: CSVGGGRHEQYF.

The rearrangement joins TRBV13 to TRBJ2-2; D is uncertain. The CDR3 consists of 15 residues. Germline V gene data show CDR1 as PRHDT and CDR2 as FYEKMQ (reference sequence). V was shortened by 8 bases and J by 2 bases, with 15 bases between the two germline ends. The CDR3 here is CASGLRISNTGELFF. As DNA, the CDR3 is TGTGCCAGCGGGCTAAGAATTTCCAACACCGGGGAGCTGTTTTTT.

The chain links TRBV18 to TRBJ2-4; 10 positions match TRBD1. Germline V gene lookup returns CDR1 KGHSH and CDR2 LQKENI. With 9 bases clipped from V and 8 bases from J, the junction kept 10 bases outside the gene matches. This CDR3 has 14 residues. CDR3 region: CASTGTGDGYIQYF. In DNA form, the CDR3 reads TGTGCCAGTACCGGGACAGGGGACGGATACATTCAGTACTTC.

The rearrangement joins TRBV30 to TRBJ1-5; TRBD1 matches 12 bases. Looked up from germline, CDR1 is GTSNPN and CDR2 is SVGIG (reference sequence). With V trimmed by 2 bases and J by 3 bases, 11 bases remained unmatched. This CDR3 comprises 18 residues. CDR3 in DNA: TGTGCCTGGAGTCAAGTTAGACCGGGACAGGGGGCCAATCAGCCCCAGCATTTT. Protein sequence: CAWSQVRPGQGANQPQHF.

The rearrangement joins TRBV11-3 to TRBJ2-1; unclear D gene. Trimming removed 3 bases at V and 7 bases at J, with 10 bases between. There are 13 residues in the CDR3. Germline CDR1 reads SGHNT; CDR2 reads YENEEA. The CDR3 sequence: CASSLYSLNEQFF. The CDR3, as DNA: TGTGCCAGCAGCTTGTATAGTTTGAATGAGCAGTTCTTC.

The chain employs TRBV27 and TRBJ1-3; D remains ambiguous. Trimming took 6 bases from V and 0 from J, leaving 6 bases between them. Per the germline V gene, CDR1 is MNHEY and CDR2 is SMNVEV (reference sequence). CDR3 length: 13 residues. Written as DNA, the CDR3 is TGTGCCAGCAGGATCGCCTCTGGAAACACCATATATTTT. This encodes CASRIASGNTIYF.

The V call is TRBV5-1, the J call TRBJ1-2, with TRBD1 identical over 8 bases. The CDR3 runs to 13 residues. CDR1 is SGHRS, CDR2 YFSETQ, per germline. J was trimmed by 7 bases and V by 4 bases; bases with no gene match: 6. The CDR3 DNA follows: TGCGCCAGCAGCCGCGACAGGGGCGCTGGCTACACCTTC. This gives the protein CASSRDRGAGYTF.

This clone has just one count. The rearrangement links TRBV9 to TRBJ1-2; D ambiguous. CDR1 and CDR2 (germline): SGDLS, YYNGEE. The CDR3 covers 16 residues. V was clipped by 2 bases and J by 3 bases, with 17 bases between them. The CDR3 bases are TGTGCCAGCAGCGTTAGTGTGGTCGGGTTGTACTATGGCTACACCTTC. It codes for CASSVSVVGLYYGYTF.